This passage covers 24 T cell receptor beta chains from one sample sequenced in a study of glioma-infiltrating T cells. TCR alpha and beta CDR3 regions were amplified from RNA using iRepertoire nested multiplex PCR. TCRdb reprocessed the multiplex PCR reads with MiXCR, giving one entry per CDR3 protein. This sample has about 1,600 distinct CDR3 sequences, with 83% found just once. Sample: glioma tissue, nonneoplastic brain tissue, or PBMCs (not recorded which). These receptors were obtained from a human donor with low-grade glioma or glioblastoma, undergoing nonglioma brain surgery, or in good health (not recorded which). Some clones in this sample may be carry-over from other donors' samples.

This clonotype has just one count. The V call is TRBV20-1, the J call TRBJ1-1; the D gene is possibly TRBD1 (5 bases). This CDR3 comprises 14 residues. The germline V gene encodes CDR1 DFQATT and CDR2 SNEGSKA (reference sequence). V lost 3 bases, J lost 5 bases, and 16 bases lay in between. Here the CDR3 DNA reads TGCAGTGCTAGTCCTTTCTGGGGGAGGACTGAAGCTTTCTTT. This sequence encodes CSASPFWGRTEAFF.

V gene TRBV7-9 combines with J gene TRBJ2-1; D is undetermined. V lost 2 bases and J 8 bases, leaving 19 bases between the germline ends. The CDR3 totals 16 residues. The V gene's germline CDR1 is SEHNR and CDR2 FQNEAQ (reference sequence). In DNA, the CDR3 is TGTGCCAGCAGCTTATCGGTGGGAACTTACCTTGATGAGCAGTTCTTC. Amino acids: CASSLSVGTYLDEQFF. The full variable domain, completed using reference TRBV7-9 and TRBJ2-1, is DTGVSQNPRHKITKRGQNVTFRCDPISEHNRLYWYRQTLGQGPEFLTYFQNEAQLEKSRLLSDRFSAERPKGSFSTLEIQRTEQGDSAMYLCASSLSVGTYLDEQFFGPGTRLTVL.

CDR3 in DNA: TGTGCCAGCAGCTTAGGGGGCGGGGGAGGTCAAGAGACCCAGTACTTC. Protein sequence: CASSLGGGGGQETQYF. The V gene is TRBV7-2, the J gene TRBJ2-5, with TRBD2 matching 7 bases. Trimming cost V 1 base and J 2 bases; bases outside gene matches: 7. The CDR3 runs to 16 residues. Germline loops: CDR1 SGHTA, CDR2 FQGNSA. The variable domain in full, completed from reference TRBV7-2 and TRBJ2-5, reads GAGVSQSPSNKVTEKGKDVELRCDPISGHTALYWYRQSLGQGLEFLIYFQGNSAPDKSGLPSDRFSAERTGGSVSTLTIQRTQQEDSAVYLCASSLGGGGGQETQYFGPGTRLLVL.

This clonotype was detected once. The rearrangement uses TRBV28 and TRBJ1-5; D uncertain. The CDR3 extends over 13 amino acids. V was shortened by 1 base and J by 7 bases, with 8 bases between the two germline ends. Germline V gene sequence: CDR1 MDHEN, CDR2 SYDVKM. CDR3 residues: CASSLYSAQPQHF. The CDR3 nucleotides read TGTGCCAGCAGTTTATACTCCGCCCAGCCCCAGCATTTT. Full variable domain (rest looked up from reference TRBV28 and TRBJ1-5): DVKVTQSSRYLVKRTGEKVFLECVQDMDHENMFWYRQDPGLGLRLIYFSYDVKMKEKGDIPEGYSVSREKKERFSLILESASTNQTSMYLCASSLYSAQPQHFGDGTRLSIL.

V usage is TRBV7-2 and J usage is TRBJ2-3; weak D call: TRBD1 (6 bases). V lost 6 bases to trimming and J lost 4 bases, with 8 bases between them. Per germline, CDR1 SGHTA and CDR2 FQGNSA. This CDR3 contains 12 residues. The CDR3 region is CASRAGADTQYF. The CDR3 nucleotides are TGTGCCAGCAGGGCAGGGGCAGATACGCAGTATTTT.

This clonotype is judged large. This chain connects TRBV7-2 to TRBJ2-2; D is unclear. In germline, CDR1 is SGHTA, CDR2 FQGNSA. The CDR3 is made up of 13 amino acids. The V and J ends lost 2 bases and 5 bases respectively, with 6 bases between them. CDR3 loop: CASSLSLTGELFF. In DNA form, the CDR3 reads TGTGCCAGCAGCTTATCTTTGACCGGGGAGCTGTTTTTT.

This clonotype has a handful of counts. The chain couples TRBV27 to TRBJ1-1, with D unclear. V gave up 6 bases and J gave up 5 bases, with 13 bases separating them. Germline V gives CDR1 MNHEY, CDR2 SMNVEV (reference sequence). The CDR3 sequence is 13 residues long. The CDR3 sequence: CASRLEGGTEAFF. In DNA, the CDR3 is TGTGCCAGCAGGTTGGAGGGTGGGACTGAAGCTTTCTTT.

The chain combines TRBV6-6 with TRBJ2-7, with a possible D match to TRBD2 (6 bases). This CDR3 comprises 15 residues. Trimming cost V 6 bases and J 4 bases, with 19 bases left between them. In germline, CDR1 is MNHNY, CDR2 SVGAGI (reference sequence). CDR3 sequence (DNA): TGTGCCAGCAGGTCCTCGGGCGGGGTCTTTTACGAGCAGTACTTC. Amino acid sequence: CASRSSGGVFYEQYF.

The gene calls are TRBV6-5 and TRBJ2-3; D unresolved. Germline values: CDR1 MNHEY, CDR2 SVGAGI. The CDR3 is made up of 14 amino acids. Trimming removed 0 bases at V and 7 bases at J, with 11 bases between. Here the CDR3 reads CASSYSIGGNTQYF. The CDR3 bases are TGTGCCAGCAGTTACTCGATCGGTGGAAATACGCAGTATTTT.

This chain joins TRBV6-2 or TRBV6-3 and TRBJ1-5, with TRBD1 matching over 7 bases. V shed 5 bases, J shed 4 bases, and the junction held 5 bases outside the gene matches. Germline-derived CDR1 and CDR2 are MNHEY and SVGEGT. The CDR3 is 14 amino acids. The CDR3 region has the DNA TGTGCCAGCAGTCCGACAGGGTGGAATCAGCCCCAGCATTTT. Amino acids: CASSPTGWNQPQHF.

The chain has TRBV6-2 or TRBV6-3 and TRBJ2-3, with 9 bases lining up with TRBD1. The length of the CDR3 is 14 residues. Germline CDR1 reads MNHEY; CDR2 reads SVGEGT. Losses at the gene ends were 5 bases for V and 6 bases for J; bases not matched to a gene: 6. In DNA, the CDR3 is TGTGCCAGCAGTCTCCGGGACAGGGACGATACGCAGTATTTT. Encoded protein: CASSLRDRDDTQYF.

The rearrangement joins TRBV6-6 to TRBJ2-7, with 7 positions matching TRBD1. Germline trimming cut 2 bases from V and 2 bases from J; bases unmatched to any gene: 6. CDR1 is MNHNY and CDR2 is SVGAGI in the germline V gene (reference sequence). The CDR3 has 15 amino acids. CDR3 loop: CASSYRTGLTYEQYF. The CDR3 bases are TGTGCCAGCAGTTACAGGACAGGCTTAACCTACGAGCAGTACTTC.

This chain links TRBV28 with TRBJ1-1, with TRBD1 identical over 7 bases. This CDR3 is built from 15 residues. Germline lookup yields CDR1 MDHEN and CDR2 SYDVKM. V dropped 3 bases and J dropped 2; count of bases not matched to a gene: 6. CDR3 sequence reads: CASSLTGRRNTEAFF. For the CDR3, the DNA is TGTGCCAGCAGTTTGACAGGGAGGAGAAACACTGAAGCTTTCTTT.

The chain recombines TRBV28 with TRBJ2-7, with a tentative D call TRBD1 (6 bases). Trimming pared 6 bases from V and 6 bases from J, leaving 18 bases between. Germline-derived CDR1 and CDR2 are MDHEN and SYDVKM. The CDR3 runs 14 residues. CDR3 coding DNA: TGTGCCAGCAGCAGGTTAAAGGGGGTGGGCGAGCAGTACTTC. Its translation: CASSRLKGVGEQYF. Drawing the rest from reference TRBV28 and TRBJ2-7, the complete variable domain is DVKVTQSSRYLVKRTGEKVFLECVQDMDHENMFWYRQDPGLGLRLIYFSYDVKMKEKGDIPEGYSVSREKKERFSLILESASTNQTSMYLCASSRLKGVGEQYFGPGTRLTVT.

The chain's CDR3 is CASSLFDQPQHF. The CDR3 DNA is TGTGCCAGCAGTTTATTCGATCAGCCCCAGCATTTT. J is TRBJ1-5 and V is TRBV28; D not certain. Deletions cut 1 base from V and 5 bases from J, with 3 bases between. CDR1 is MDHEN and CDR2 is SYDVKM in the germline V gene. The CDR3 covers 12 residues.

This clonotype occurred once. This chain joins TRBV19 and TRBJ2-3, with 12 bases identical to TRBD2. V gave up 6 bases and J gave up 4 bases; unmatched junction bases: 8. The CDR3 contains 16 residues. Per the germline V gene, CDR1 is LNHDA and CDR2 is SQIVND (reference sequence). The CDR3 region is CASRALAGGPSDTQYF. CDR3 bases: TGTGCCAGTAGAGCCCTAGCGGGAGGGCCTTCAGATACGCAGTATTTT.

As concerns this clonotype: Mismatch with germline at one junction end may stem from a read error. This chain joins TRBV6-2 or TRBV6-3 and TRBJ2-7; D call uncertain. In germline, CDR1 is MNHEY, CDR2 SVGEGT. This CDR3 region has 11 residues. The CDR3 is CASTDSYEQYF. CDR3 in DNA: TGCGCCAGCACTGACTCCTACGAGCAGTACTTC.

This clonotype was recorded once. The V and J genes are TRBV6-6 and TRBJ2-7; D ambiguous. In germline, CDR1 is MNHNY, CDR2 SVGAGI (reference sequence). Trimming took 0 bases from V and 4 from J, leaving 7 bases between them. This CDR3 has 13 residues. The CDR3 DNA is TGTGCCAGCAGTTACTCGAGAGGTTACGAGCAGTACTTC. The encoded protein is CASSYSRGYEQYF.

Written as DNA, the CDR3 is TGTGCCAGCACCCCCATAAACGTAATAGCTGAGCAGTTCTTC. Its protein is CASTPINVIAEQFF. The rearrangement joins TRBV6-2 or TRBV6-3 to TRBJ2-1; D is unresolved. Trimming took 7 bases from V and 9 from J, leaving 19 bases between them. The CDR3 runs 14 residues. Germline CDR1 is MNHEY and CDR2 is SVGEGT.

This CDR3 reads CASKLATSGRGDEQYF. The CDR3 coding sequence is TGTGCCAGCAAACTAGCCACTAGCGGGAGAGGAGACGAGCAGTACTTC. V is TRBV6-8 and J is TRBJ2-7, with TRBD2 matching 11 bases. CDR3 length: 16 residues. Unmatched junction bases numbered 13, after V lost 7 bases and J lost 5 bases. Germline assignment: CDR1 MNHGY and CDR2 SAAAGT.

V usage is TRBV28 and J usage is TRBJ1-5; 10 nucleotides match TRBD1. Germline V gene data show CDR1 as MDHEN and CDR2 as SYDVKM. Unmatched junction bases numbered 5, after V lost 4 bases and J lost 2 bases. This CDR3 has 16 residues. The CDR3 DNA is TGTGCCAGCAGTTCCGCCGGGACAGGGGGCAATCAGCCCCAGCATTTT. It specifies CASSSAGTGGNQPQHF. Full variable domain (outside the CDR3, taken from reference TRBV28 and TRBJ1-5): DVKVTQSSRYLVKRTGEKVFLECVQDMDHENMFWYRQDPGLGLRLIYFSYDVKMKEKGDIPEGYSVSREKKERFSLILESASTNQTSMYLCASSSAGTGGNQPQHFGDGTRLSIL.

As DNA, the CDR3 is TGTGCCAGCAGCTTAGACTGGAACTACGAGCAGTACTTC. Amino acid sequence: CASSLDWNYEQYF. The gene calls are TRBV7-2 and TRBJ2-7; no clear D gene. The V end lost 1 base, the J end lost 3 bases, and 7 bases lay between the germline ends. The CDR3 contains 13 residues. The germline gives CDR1 SGHTA, CDR2 FQGNSA.

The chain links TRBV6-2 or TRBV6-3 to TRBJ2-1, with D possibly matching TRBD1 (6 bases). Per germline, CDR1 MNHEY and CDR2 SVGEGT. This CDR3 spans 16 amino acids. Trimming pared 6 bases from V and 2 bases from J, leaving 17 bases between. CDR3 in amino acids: CASSLPQGSPYNEQFF. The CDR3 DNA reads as TGTGCCAGCAGCCTACCCCAGGGGTCGCCCTACAATGAGCAGTTCTTC.

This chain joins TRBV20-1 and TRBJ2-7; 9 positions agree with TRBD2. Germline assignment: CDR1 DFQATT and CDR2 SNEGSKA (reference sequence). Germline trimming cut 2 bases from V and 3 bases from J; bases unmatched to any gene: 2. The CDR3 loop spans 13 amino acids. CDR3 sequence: CSARLAGIYEQYF. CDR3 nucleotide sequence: TGCAGTGCTAGACTAGCGGGAATCTACGAGCAGTACTTC.